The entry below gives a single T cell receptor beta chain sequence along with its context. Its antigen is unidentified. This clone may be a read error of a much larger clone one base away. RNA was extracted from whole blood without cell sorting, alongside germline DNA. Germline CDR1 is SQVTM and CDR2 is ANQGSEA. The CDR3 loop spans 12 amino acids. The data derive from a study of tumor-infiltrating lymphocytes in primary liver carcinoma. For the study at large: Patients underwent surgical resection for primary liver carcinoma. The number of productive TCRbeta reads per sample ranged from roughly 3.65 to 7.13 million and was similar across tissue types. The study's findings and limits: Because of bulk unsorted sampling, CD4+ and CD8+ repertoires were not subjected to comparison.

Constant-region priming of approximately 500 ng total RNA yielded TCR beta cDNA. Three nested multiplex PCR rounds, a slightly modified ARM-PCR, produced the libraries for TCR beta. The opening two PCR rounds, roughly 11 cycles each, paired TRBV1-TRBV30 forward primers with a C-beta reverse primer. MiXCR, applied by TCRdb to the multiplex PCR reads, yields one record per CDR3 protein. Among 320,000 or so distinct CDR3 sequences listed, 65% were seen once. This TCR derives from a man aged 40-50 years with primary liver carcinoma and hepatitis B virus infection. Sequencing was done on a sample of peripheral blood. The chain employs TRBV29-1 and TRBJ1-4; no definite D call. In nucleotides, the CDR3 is TGCAGCACTCGCGATCTGGGCGGAAAAGTGTTTTTT. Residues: CSTRDLGGKVFF.